Given below is one T cell receptor beta chain in context. This CDR3 is built from 19 residues. Germline loops: CDR1 MRHNA, CDR2 SNTAGT. Trimming shortened V by 7 bases and J by 4 bases, and 29 bases separated the two germline ends. This entry is derived from a study of blood T cell repertoires in COVID-19. The protocol was immunoSEQ multiplex PCR, while the TCRdb copy is restricted to in-frame clones and leaves out a portion. The top ten clones hold 8.5% to 12% of a sample with more than 300,000 clones, over 75% of them seen once. This chain uses TRBV6-4 with TRBJ1-5; TRBD1 is a possible D gene (6 bases). Sequenced input: PBMCs or T cells enriched from blood (not recorded which). The clonotype originates from a young woman who had recovered from COVID-19. CDR3 sequence: CASTKHRVSHGLRNQPQHF. DNA of the CDR3: TGTGCCAGCACTAAACACAGGGTCTCGCACGGGCTACGTAATCAGCCCCAGCATTTT.